These 32 T cell receptor beta chains originate from one sample sequenced in a study of shared clonotypes between healthy human individuals. CD8 cells regarded as naive lacked CD45RO, were positively chosen for CCR7, and omitted terminally differentiated effector memory CD45RA+ cells. TCRdb's copy holds only in-frame clones and misses some; the assay was immunoSEQ multiplex PCR. Among about 2.1 million clones, roughly 93% were seen once, and the ten largest hold around 1.7%. Sequenced: naive CD8+ T cells from PBMCs. These receptors came from a man aged 18 to 30 in good health. Some clones in this sample may be carry-over from other donors' samples.

The rearrangement links TRBV7-6 to TRBJ2-3; TRBD2 agrees at 9 bases. CDR3 length equals 14 residues. The germline V gene has CDR1 SGHVS and CDR2 FNYEAQ. V shed 5 bases and J 3 bases; nucleotides not matched to a gene: 3. The CDR3 loop is CASSRSGSTDTQYF. Here the CDR3 DNA reads TGTGCCAGCAGCCGTAGCGGGAGTACAGATACGCAGTATTTT.

This rearrangement joins TRBV20-1 to TRBJ2-7; tentatively, D is TRBD2 (5 bases). The germline V and J ends were trimmed by 7 bases and 0 bases, with 7 bases remaining between them. CDR1 and CDR2 (germline): DFQATT, SNEGSKA (reference sequence). This CDR3 region has 11 residues. The CDR3 loop reads CSVSGSYEQYF. In nucleotides, the CDR3 is TGCAGTGTAAGCGGCTCCTACGAGCAGTACTTC.

The V call is TRBV7-8, the J call TRBJ2-3; the D is unclear. Germline loops: CDR1 SGHVS, CDR2 FQNEAQ. This CDR3 contains 14 residues. V was cut by 7 bases and J by 6 bases, with 17 bases left in between. The CDR3 bases are TGTGCCAGCACCGCTCCGTCCAACCGGGATACGCAGTATTTT. Translated, it gives CASTAPSNRDTQYF.

This chain connects TRBV4-1 to TRBJ2-5, with 7 bases matching TRBD1. Germline V CDR1 and CDR2: MGHRA, YSYEKL. The CDR3 is 16 residues long. V lost 0 bases and J lost 2; bases outside the gene matches: 6. The CDR3 DNA follows: TGCGCCAGCAGCCAAGAGGTAGACAGGGAGCAAGAGACCCAGTACTTC. Protein sequence: CASSQEVDREQETQYF.

This chain links TRBV5-1 with TRBJ2-7, with 9 bases aligning to TRBD1. The CDR3 is 15 residues long. Germline-derived CDR1 and CDR2 are SGHRS and YFSETQ. The V gene end was trimmed by 0 bases and the J gene end by 5 bases; junction bases not matched to a gene: 6. CDR3 sequence reads: CASSLERDRVDEQYF. CDR3 sequence (DNA): TGCGCCAGCAGCTTGGAGAGGGACAGGGTAGACGAGCAGTACTTC.

This clone has a handful of counts. This rearrangement joins TRBV5-1 to TRBJ2-2; D possibly corresponds to TRBD1 (5 bases). The germline V gene encodes CDR1 SGHRS and CDR2 YFSETQ. V lost 4 bases and J lost 5, with 21 bases in between. The CDR3 extends over 17 amino acids. The CDR3 nucleotides read TGCGCCAGCAGCCAATTCAACGTTGGGGCCCTAACCGGGGAGCTGTTTTTT. Its protein is CASSQFNVGALTGELFF.

This sequence joins TRBV27 and TRBJ2-7; TRBD1 is a possible D gene (5 bases). Looked up from germline, CDR1 is MNHEY and CDR2 is SMNVEV (reference sequence). Trimming shortened V by 3 bases and J by 3 bases, and 12 bases separated the two germline ends. The CDR3 extends over 14 amino acids. The CDR3 DNA reads as TGTGCCAGCAGTTTGATGGCAGGGCTCTACGAGCAGTACTTC. It translates to CASSLMAGLYEQYF.

This chain links TRBV15 with TRBJ2-1; 7 nucleotides line up with TRBD2. The CDR3 spans 18 residues. The trim removed 0 bases at V and 0 bases at J, leaving 8 bases unmatched. Per the germline V gene, CDR1 is LNHNV and CDR2 is YYDKDF (reference sequence). The CDR3 DNA reads as TGTGCCACCAGCAGAGACCCTCCGGGCGGGAGCTCCTACAATGAGCAGTTCTTC. It yields the protein CATSRDPPGGSSYNEQFF. Together with reference TRBV15 and TRBJ2-1, the CDR3 gives the full variable domain: DAMVIQNPRYQVTQFGKPVTLSCSQTLNHNVMYWYQQKSSQAPKLLFHYYDKDFNNEADTPDNFQSRRPNTSFCFLDIRSPGLGDTAMYLCATSRDPPGGSSYNEQFFGPGTRLTVL.

V is TRBV5-4 and J is TRBJ2-7; 11 bases line up with TRBD2. The CDR3 is made up of 15 amino acids. The V gene end was trimmed by 2 bases and the J gene end by 7 bases; junction bases not matched to a gene: 8. Germline CDR1 is SGHNT and CDR2 is YYREEE (reference sequence). This chain's CDR3 is CASSLLTSGKGEQYF. The DNA for the CDR3 is TGTGCCAGCAGCTTACTGACTAGCGGGAAGGGTGAGCAGTACTTC.

The chain combines TRBV7-9 with TRBJ2-1, with TRBD2 matching over 7 bases. The V and J ends lost 4 bases and 6 bases, in that order; junction bases with no gene match: 6. The CDR3 covers 14 residues. Germline V CDR1 and CDR2: SEHNR, FQNEAQ (reference sequence). The CDR3 region has the DNA TGTGCCAGCAGCTCCCCCAGCGGGGCCAATGAGCAGTTCTTC. Translated, it gives CASSSPSGANEQFF.

This clone occurred once. The V call is TRBV29-1, the J call TRBJ1-2; 8 nucleotides agree with TRBD1. The germline V gene has CDR1 SQVTM and CDR2 ANQGSEA. The CDR3 sequence is 11 residues long. After removal of 8 bases from V and 8 bases from J, the junction contained 7 bases not matched to a gene. The CDR3 bases are TGCAGCACCCGACAGGGGAACGGCTACACCTTC. Protein sequence: CSTRQGNGYTF.

This clone has just one count. The J gene is TRBJ2-6, the V gene TRBV6-4; the D gene is possibly TRBD1 (6 bases). The V gene's germline CDR1 is MRHNA and CDR2 SNTAGT. V was shortened by 7 bases and J by 2 bases, with 9 bases between the two germline ends. This CDR3 contains 14 residues. CDR3 loop: CASKDSPGANVLTF. DNA for the CDR3: TGTGCCAGCAAGGACAGTCCTGGGGCCAACGTCCTGACTTTC.

The chain has TRBV29-1 and TRBJ2-1, with D possibly TRBD2 on 5 matching bases. The CDR3 extends over 13 amino acids. Trimming left V 4 bases short and J 4 bases short, with 11 bases between. Looked up from germline, CDR1 is SQVTM and CDR2 is ANQGSEA. The chain's CDR3 is CSVGPSPYNEQFF. DNA of the CDR3: TGCAGCGTTGGACCTAGCCCTTACAATGAGCAGTTCTTC.

The CDR3 here is CASSQDSGTTNNEQFF. CDR3 in DNA: TGCGCCAGCAGCCAAGACTCCGGGACAACAAACAATGAGCAGTTCTTC. This chain connects TRBV4-1 to TRBJ2-1; TRBD1 might be the D (6 bases). The V end was cut by 0 bases, the J end by 5 bases, with 14 bases between. Germline V CDR1 and CDR2: MGHRA, YSYEKL. The CDR3 is made up of 16 amino acids.

The chain links TRBV5-1 to TRBJ1-1, with D perhaps TRBD1 (6 bases). The CDR3 loop spans 15 amino acids. Germline V CDR1 and CDR2: SGHRS, YFSETQ. The V end was cut by 2 bases, the J end by 5 bases, with 16 bases between. The chain's CDR3 is CASSLVRGGRTEAFF. CDR3 coding DNA: TGCGCCAGCAGCTTAGTCAGGGGTGGAAGGACTGAAGCTTTCTTT.

V and J are TRBV19 and TRBJ1-1; no reliable D call. Germline CDR1 and CDR2: LNHDA and SQIVND (reference sequence). This CDR3 comprises 15 residues. The V end lost 3 bases, the J end lost 4 bases, and 15 bases lay between the germline ends. CDR3 sequence: CASSMDMGFGTEAFF. CDR3 sequence (DNA): TGTGCCAGTAGTATGGATATGGGATTTGGCACTGAAGCTTTCTTT.

The V and J genes are TRBV11-3 and TRBJ2-1; weak D call: TRBD2 (5 bases). Deletions cut 5 bases from V and 4 bases from J, with 18 bases between. CDR1 is SGHNT, CDR2 YENEEA, per germline. The CDR3 has 16 amino acids. The CDR3 bases are TGTGCCAGCAGCCCCAGTTCCGGACTGGGTTACAATGAGCAGTTCTTC. Protein: CASSPSSGLGYNEQFF. The full variable domain, completed using reference TRBV11-3 and TRBJ2-1, is EAGVVQSPRYKIIEKKQPVAFWCNPISGHNTLYWYLQNLGQGPELLIRYENEEAVDDSQLPKDRFSAERLKGVDSTLKIQPAELGDSAVYLCASSPSSGLGYNEQFFGPGTRLTVL.

This rearrangement joins TRBV11-2 to TRBJ2-1; TRBD2 aligns across 11 bases. Germline V gene lookup returns CDR1 SGHAT and CDR2 FQNNGV. With V trimmed by 4 bases and J by 4 bases, 9 bases remained unmatched. CDR3 size: 17 residues. CDR3 residues: CASSSRAGTSGYNEQFF. The DNA for the CDR3 is TGTGCCAGCAGCTCACGAGCCGGGACTAGCGGTTACAATGAGCAGTTCTTC.

The chain is built from TRBV6-1 and TRBJ2-1; D is unresolved. The germline V and J ends were trimmed by 2 bases and 1 base, with 9 bases remaining between them. Germline assignment: CDR1 MNHNS and CDR2 SASEGT. The CDR3 extends over 15 amino acids. CDR3 sequence (DNA): TGTGCCAGCAGTGAACTCCTTGTATCCTACAATGAGCAGTTCTTC. Translating it yields CASSELLVSYNEQFF.

In this sample, this clone turned up once. Other DNA variants within this sample encode the same CDR3. The chain has TRBV9 and TRBJ1-1; 8 positions agree with TRBD1. The trim removed 4 bases at V and 5 bases at J, leaving 4 bases unmatched. The CDR3 extends over 13 amino acids. The V gene's germline CDR1 is SGDLS and CDR2 YYNGEE. DNA for the CDR3: TGTGCCAGCAGCCCAGGGGGCGGTACTGAAGCTTTCTTT. Protein sequence: CASSPGGGTEAFF.

This clone was observed a single time. The chain links TRBV7-9 to TRBJ2-7, with TRBD2 matching over 12 bases. The germline gives CDR1 SEHNR, CDR2 FQNEAQ (reference sequence). Germline trimming cut 4 bases from V and 0 bases from J; bases unmatched to any gene: 1. The CDR3 runs to 15 residues. The DNA for the CDR3 is TGTGCCAGCAGCTGGGGACTAGCGGGCTCCTACGAGCAGTACTTC. Protein product: CASSWGLAGSYEQYF.

The rearrangement uses TRBV9 and TRBJ2-1; 8 bases line up with TRBD2. The CDR3 has 18 amino acids. Looked up from germline, CDR1 is SGDLS and CDR2 is YYNGEE. The trim removed 3 bases at V and 5 bases at J, leaving 16 bases unmatched. CDR3 in DNA: TGTGCCAGCAGCGCCTACCCCCGGCCCGGGAGGGAGAACAATGAGCAGTTCTTC. Translated, it gives CASSAYPRPGRENNEQFF.

The chain uses TRBV6-4 and TRBJ2-2; the match to TRBD2 covers 15 bases. The CDR3 loop spans 17 amino acids. Germline-derived CDR1 and CDR2 are MRHNA and SNTAGT. V was pared by 6 bases and J by 5 bases, with 7 bases of the junction left unmatched. The CDR3 DNA reads TGTGCCAGCAGGGGCCACGGGACTAGCGGGAGGACCGGGGAGCTGTTTTTT. As protein: CASRGHGTSGRTGELFF.

This chain uses TRBV9 with TRBJ1-5, with TRBD1 identical over 7 bases. The trim removed 4 bases at V and 7 bases at J, leaving 8 bases unmatched. CDR1 SGDLS and CDR2 YYNGEE come from the germline V gene. The CDR3 runs 14 residues. CDR3 amino acids: CASSPGQDPQPQHF. CDR3 DNA sequence: TGTGCCAGCAGCCCAGGACAGGACCCCCAGCCCCAGCATTTT.

As for this clone: Sequence at one end of the junction differs from germline and may be a read error. The V and J genes are TRBV7-3 and TRBJ2-7; TRBD2 might be the D (5 bases). The CDR3 runs to 15 residues. Germline V lookup: CDR1 SGHTA, CDR2 FQGTGA. This CDR3 reads CASSPDWMLSSEQYF. CDR3 in DNA: TGTGCCAGCAGCCCGGACTGGATGCTCTCCTCCGAGCAGTACTTC.

The V and J genes are TRBV28 and TRBJ2-3; possibly TRBD1 or TRBD2 for D (5 bases each). Trimming shortened V by 3 bases and J by 6 bases, and 13 bases separated the two germline ends. This CDR3 contains 14 residues. Germline V gene sequence: CDR1 MDHEN, CDR2 SYDVKM. The CDR3 DNA reads as TGTGCCAGCAGTTTTTTGGGGGTTGAGGATACGCAGTATTTT. Amino acids: CASSFLGVEDTQYF.

The rearrangement uses TRBV7-9 and TRBJ2-7; no reliable D call. The CDR3 extends over 14 amino acids. CDR1 is SEHNR, CDR2 FQNEAQ, per germline (reference sequence). V was pared by 4 bases and J by 4 bases, with 14 bases between. The CDR3 DNA is TGTGCCAGCAGCTCAACCCCGGATACTTACGAGCAGTACTTC. It is translated as CASSSTPDTYEQYF.

This chain connects TRBV19 to TRBJ1-1, with D tentatively TRBD1 (5 bases). Germline V lookup: CDR1 LNHDA, CDR2 SQIVND (reference sequence). With 8 bases removed from V and 1 base from J, the gap between germline ends came to 14 bases. There are 14 residues in the CDR3. The CDR3: CASGTRESNTEAFF. The CDR3 coding sequence is TGTGCCAGTGGGACCCGGGAGTCGAACACTGAAGCTTTCTTT.

The chain couples TRBV5-4 to TRBJ2-2, with 9 bases matching TRBD1. The V gene end was trimmed by 3 bases and the J gene end by 7 bases; junction bases not matched to a gene: 7. CDR3 length: 15 residues. Germline V CDR1 and CDR2: SGHNT, YYREEE (reference sequence). The chain's CDR3 is CASSWDRAGNGELFF. CDR3 DNA: TGTGCCAGCAGCTGGGACAGGGCAGGGAACGGGGAGCTGTTTTTT.

The chain employs TRBV29-1 and TRBJ1-5; 10 bases are a match to TRBD1. Germline V lookup: CDR1 SQVTM, CDR2 ANQGSEA. J gave up 5 bases and V 6 bases, and 7 bases lay outside the gene matches. This CDR3 is built from 14 residues. In DNA, the CDR3 is TGCAGCGTCATCGACAGGGGGCCGCATCAGCCCCAGCATTTT. Translated, it gives CSVIDRGPHQPQHF.

The V call is TRBV5-6, the J call TRBJ2-1; 9 nucleotides agree with TRBD2. This CDR3 spans 16 amino acids. Germline trimming cut 0 bases from V and 4 bases from J; bases unmatched to any gene: 5. The germline gives CDR1 SGHDT, CDR2 YYEEEE. CDR3: CASSLGAGGNYNEQFF. CDR3 coding DNA: TGTGCCAGCAGCTTGGGGGCGGGAGGGAATTACAATGAGCAGTTCTTC.

The chain employs TRBV6-5 and TRBJ1-4; no clear D gene. Germline assignment: CDR1 MNHEY and CDR2 SVGAGI. The CDR3 runs to 11 residues. V shed 6 bases and J shed 7 bases, with 6 bases lying between them. The CDR3: CASRDGEKLFF. In nucleotides, the CDR3 is TGTGCCAGCAGAGACGGTGAAAAACTGTTTTTT.